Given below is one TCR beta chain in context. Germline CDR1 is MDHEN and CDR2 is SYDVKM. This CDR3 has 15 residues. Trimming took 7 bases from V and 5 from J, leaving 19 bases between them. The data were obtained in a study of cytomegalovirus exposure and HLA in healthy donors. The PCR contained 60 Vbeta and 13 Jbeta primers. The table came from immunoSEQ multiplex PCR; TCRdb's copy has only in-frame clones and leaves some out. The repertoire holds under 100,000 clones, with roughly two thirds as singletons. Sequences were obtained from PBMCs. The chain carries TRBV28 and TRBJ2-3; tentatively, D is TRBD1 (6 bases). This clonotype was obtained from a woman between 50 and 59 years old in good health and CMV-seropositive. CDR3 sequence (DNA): TGTGCCAGCACCCCCGGGACACTACTCGGAGATACGCAGTATTTT. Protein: CASTPGTLLGDTQYF.